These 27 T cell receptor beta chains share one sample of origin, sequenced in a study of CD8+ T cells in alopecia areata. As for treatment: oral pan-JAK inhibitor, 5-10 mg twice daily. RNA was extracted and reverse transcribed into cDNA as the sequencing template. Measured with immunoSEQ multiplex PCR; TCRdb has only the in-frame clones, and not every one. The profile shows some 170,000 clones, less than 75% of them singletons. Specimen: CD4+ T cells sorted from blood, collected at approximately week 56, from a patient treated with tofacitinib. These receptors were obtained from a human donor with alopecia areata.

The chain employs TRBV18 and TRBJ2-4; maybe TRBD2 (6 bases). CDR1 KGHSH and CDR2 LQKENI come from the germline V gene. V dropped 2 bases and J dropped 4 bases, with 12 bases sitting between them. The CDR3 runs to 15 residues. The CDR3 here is CASSPSRGGKNIQYF. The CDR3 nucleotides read TGTGCCAGCTCACCATCGCGTGGAGGGAAAAACATTCAGTACTTC.

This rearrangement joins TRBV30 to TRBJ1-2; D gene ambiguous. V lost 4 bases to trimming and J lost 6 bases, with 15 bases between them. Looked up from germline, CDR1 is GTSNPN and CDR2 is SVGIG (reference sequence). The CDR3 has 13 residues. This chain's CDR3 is CAWTIGDVNGYTF. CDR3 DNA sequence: TGTGCCTGGACCATCGGGGATGTGAATGGCTACACCTTC. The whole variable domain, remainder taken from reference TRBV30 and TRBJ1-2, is SQTIHQWPATLVQPVGSPLSLECTVEGTSNPNLYWYRQAAGRGLQLLFYSVGIGQISSEVPQNLSASRPQDRQFILSSKKLLLSDSGFYLCAWTIGDVNGYTFGSGTRLTVV.

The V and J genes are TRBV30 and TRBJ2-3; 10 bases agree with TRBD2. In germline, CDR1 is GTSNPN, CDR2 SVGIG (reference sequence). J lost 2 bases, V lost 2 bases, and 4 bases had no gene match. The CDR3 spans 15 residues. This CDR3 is CAWSWTSGATDTQYF. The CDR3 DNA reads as TGTGCCTGGAGTTGGACTAGCGGAGCCACAGATACGCAGTATTTT. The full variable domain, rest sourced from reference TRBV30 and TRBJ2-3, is SQTIHQWPATLVQPVGSPLSLECTVEGTSNPNLYWYRQAAGRGLQLLFYSVGIGQISSEVPQNLSASRPQDRQFILSSKKLLLSDSGFYLCAWSWTSGATDTQYFGPGTRLTVL.

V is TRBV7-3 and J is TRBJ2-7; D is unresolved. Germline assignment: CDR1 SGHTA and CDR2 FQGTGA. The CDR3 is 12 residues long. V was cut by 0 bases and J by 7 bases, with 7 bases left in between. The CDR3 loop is CASSLTGREQYF. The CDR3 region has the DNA TGTGCCAGCAGCTTAACGGGCAGGGAGCAGTACTTC.

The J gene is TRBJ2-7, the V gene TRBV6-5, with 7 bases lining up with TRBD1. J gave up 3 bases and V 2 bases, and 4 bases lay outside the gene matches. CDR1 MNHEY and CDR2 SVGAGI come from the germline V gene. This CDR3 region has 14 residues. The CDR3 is CASSYTPGGYEQYF. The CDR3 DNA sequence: TGTGCCAGCAGTTACACTCCAGGGGGCTACGAGCAGTACTTC.

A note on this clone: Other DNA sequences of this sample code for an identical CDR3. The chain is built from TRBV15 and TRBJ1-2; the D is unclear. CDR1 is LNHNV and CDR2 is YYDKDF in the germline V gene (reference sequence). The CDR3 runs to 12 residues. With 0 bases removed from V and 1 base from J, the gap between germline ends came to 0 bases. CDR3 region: CATSRDNYGYTF. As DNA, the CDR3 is TGTGCCACCAGCAGAGATAACTATGGCTACACCTTC.

CDR3 residues: CASSETGAGELFF. The CDR3 nucleotides read TGTGCCAGCAGTGAGACAGGGGCCGGGGAGCTGTTTTTT. V gene TRBV2 combines with J gene TRBJ2-2; 8 positions agree with TRBD1. The germline gives CDR1 SNHLY, CDR2 FYNNEI. The CDR3 is 13 amino acids. Trimming at V came to 3 bases and at J to 6 bases, leaving 0 bases not matched to a gene.

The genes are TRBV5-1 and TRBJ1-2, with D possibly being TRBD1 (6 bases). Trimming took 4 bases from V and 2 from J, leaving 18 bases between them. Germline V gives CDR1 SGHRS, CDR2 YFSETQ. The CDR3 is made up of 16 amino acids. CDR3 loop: CASSVVTGNLNYGYTF. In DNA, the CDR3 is TGCGCCAGCAGCGTGGTAACAGGGAATTTAAACTATGGCTACACCTTC.

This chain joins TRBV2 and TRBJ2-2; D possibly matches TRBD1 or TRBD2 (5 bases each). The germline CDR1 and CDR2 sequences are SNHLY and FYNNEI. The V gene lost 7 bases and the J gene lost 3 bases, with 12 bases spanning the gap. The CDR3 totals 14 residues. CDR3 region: CASKGREYTGELFF. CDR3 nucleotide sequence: TGTGCCAGCAAGGGCAGGGAGTACACCGGGGAGCTGTTTTTT. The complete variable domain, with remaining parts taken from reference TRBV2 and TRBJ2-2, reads EPEVTQTPSHQVTQMGQEVILRCVPISNHLYFYWYRQILGQKVEFLVSFYNNEISEKSEIFDDQFSVERPDGSNFTLKIRSTKLEDSAMYFCASKGREYTGELFFGEGSRLTVL.

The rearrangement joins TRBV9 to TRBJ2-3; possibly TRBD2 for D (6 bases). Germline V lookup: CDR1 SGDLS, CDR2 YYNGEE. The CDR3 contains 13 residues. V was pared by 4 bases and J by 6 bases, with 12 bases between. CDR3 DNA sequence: TGTGCCAGCAGCCGGGACTCCCTGGATACGCAGTATTTT. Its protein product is CASSRDSLDTQYF.

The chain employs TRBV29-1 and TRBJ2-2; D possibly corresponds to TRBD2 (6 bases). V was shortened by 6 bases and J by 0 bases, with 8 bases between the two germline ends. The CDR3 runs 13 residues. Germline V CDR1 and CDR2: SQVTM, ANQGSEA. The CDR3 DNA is TGCAGCGTCGGGGACTCGAACACCGGGGAGCTGTTTTTT. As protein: CSVGDSNTGELFF.

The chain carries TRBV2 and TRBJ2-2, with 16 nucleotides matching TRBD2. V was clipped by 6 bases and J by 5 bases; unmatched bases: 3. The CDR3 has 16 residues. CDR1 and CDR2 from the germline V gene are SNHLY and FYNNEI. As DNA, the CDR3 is TGTGCCAGCAGGCCGGGACTAGCGGGGGGGACCGGGGAGCTGTTTTTT. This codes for CASRPGLAGGTGELFF.

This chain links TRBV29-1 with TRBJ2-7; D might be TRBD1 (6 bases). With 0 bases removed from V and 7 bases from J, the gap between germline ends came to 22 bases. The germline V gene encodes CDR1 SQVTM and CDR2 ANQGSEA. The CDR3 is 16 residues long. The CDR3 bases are TGCAGCGTTGAAGATCTGGTTAGGGACACCAAGAGAGAGCAGTACTTC. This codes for CSVEDLVRDTKREQYF.

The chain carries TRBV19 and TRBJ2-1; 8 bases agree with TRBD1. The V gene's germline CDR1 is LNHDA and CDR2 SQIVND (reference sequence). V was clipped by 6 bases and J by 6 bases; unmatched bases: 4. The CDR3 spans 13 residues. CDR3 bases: TGTGCCAGTAGGCGGACAGGGCTCAATGAGCAGTTCTTC. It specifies CASRRTGLNEQFF.

The CDR3: CASSLSGFLGTEAFF. As DNA, the CDR3 is TGTGCCAGCAGTTTATCCGGTTTCTTAGGCACTGAAGCTTTCTTT. The chain joins TRBV27 to TRBJ1-1; D is undetermined. Per germline, CDR1 MNHEY and CDR2 SMNVEV (reference sequence). With 0 bases removed from V and 4 bases from J, the gap between germline ends came to 12 bases. This CDR3 contains 15 residues.

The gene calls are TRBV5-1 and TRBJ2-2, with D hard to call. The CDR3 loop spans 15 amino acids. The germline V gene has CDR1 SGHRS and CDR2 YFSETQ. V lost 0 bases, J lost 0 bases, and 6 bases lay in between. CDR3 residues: CASSLGHSNTGELFF. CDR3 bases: TGCGCCAGCAGCTTGGGACACTCGAACACCGGGGAGCTGTTTTTT.

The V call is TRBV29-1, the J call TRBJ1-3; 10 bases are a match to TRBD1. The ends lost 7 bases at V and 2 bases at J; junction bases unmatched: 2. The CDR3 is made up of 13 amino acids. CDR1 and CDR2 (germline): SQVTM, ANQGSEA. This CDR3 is CSAGQGPGNTIYF. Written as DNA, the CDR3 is TGCAGCGCGGGACAGGGGCCTGGAAACACCATATATTTT.

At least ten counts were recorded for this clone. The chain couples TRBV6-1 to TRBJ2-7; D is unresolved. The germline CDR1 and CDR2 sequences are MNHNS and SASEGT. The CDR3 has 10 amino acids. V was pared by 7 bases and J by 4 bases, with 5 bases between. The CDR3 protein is CASNNYEQYF. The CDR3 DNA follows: TGTGCCAGCAACAATTACGAGCAGTACTTC.

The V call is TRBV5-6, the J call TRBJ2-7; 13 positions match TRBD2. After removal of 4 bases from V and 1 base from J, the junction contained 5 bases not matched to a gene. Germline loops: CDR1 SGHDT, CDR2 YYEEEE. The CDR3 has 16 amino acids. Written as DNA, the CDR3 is TGTGCCAGCAGCGGGACTAGCGGGGCTATTTCCTACGAGCAGTACTTC. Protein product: CASSGTSGAISYEQYF.

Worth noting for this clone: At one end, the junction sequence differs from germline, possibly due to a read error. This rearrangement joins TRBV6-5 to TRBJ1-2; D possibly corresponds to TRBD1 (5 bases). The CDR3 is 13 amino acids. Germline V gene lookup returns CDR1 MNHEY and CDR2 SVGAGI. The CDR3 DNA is TGTGCCAGCAGCAATAAGGACCGACAGAGCAAAAACTTC. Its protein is CASSNKDRQSKNF.

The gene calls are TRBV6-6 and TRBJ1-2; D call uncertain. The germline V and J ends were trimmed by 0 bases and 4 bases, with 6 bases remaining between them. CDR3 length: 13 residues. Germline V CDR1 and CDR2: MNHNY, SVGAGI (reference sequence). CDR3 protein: CASSYSGSYGYTF. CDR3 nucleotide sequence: TGTGCCAGCAGTTACTCGGGGTCCTATGGCTACACCTTC.

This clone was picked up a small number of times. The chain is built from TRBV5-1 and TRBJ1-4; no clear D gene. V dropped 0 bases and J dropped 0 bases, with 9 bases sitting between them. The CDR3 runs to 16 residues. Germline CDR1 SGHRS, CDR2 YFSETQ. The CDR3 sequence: CASSLVPAATNEKLFF. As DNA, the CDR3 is TGCGCCAGCAGCTTGGTGCCGGCAGCAACTAATGAAAAACTGTTTTTT. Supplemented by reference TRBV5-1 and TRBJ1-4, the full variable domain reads KAGVTQTPRYLIKTRGQQVTLSCSPISGHRSVSWYQQTPGQGLQFLFEYFSETQRNKGNFPGRFSGRQFSNSRSEMNVSTLELGDSALYLCASSLVPAATNEKLFFGSGTQLSVL.

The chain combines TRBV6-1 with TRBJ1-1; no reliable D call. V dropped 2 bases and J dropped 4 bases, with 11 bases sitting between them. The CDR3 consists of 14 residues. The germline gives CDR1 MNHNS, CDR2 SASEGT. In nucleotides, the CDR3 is TGTGCCAGCAGTGAATCCCCCGGGATCACTGAAGCTTTCTTT. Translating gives CASSESPGITEAFF.

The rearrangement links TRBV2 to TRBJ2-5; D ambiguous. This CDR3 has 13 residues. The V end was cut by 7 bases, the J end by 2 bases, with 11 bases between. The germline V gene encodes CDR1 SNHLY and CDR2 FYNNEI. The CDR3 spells CASNFGLQETQYF. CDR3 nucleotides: TGTGCCAGCAATTTCGGCCTACAAGAGACCCAGTACTTC.

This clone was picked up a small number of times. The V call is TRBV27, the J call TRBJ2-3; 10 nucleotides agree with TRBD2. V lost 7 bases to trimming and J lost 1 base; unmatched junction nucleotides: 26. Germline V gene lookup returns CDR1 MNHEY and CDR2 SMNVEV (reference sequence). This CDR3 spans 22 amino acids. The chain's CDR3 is CASTRFIAGGRASSYGTDTQYF. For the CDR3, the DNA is TGTGCCAGCACTCGGTTCATAGCGGGGGGCCGCGCGTCGTCCTATGGCACAGATACGCAGTATTTT.

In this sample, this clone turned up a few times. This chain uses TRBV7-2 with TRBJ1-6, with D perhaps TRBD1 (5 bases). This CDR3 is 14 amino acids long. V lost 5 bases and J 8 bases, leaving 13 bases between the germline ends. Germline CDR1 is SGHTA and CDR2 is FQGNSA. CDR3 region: CASSARVGDSPLHF. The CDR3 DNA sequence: TGTGCCAGCAGCGCGAGGGTGGGGGATTCACCCCTCCACTTT.

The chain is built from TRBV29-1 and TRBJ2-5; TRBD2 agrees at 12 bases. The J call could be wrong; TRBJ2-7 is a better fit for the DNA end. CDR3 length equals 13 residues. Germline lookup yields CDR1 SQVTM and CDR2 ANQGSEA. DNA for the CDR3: TGCAGCGGCACGTTGGGACTAGCGGGCGAGCAGTACTTC. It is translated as CSGTLGLAGEQYF.